Below are 15 T cell receptor beta chains sequenced from a single sample in a study of T cell repertoires in cytomegalovirus infection. TCRdb reanalysed the reads using MiXCR and keeps one entry per CDR3 protein. The table has some 320,000 distinct CDR3 sequences, approximately 9.5% seen once. The sequenced material came from PBMCs. The receptors here all came from a human donor in good health (CMV status not recorded). Some clones in this sample may be carry-over from other donors' samples.

The chain is built from TRBV3-1 and TRBJ2-3; no clear D. Per the germline V gene, CDR1 is LGHDT and CDR2 is YNNKEL (reference sequence). Trimming cost V 1 base and J 6 bases, with 8 bases left between them. The length of the CDR3 is 13 residues. CDR3 DNA: TGTGCCAGCAGCCAAGTATATAAGGATACGCAGTATTTT. Amino acids: CASSQVYKDTQYF.

The rearrangement uses TRBV27 and TRBJ1-2; unclear D gene. V dropped 6 bases and J dropped 4 bases, with 12 bases sitting between them. Per germline, CDR1 MNHEY and CDR2 SMNVEV (reference sequence). The CDR3 runs to 13 residues. This chain's CDR3 is CASSLTAVYGYTF. The DNA of the CDR3 is TGTGCCAGCAGCCTTACAGCAGTCTATGGCTACACCTTC.

This clonotype has a count of ten or more. The chain recombines TRBV11-2 with TRBJ2-7; possibly TRBD1 or TRBD2 for D (5 bases each). Germline-derived CDR1 and CDR2 are SGHAT and FQNNGV. This CDR3 region has 15 residues. Trimming removed 4 bases at V and 2 bases at J, with 15 bases between. The CDR3 loop is CASSSSGTATYEQYF. The CDR3 nucleotides are TGTGCCAGCAGCTCCTCCGGGACGGCAACCTACGAGCAGTACTTC.

This clonotype was counted at least ten times. The chain employs TRBV7-9 and TRBJ2-7, with D possibly being TRBD1 or TRBD2 (6 bases each). The ends were cut back, 6 bases at V and 5 bases at J, with 11 bases in the middle. There are 12 residues in the CDR3. CDR1 and CDR2 from the germline V gene are SEHNR and FQNEAQ (reference sequence). CDR3 coding DNA: TGTGCCAGCAGGGGGGGCATAAACGAGCAGTACTTC. The encoded protein is CASRGGINEQYF.

This clonotype was seen ten or more times. V gene TRBV6-5 combines with J gene TRBJ2-5; 10 bases fit TRBD2. Germline V lookup: CDR1 MNHEY, CDR2 SVGAGI. V shed 6 bases and J 5 bases; nucleotides not matched to a gene: 12. CDR3 length equals 16 residues. CDR3 DNA: TGTGCCAGCAGCCCTCCTCTAGCGGGGGAGGAGGAGACCCAGTACTTC. As protein: CASSPPLAGEEETQYF.

There are many counts of this clonotype. The chain has TRBV7-2 and TRBJ2-3; a weak D match, TRBD2 (6 bases). Germline V lookup: CDR1 SGHTA, CDR2 FQGNSA. The CDR3 is made up of 17 amino acids. V shed 1 base and J shed 4 bases, with 18 bases lying between them. The CDR3 DNA follows: TGTGCCAGCAGCTTAGGTATCCGGGAGAGGCGTCCAGATACGCAGTATTTT. Its translation is CASSLGIRERRPDTQYF.

This clonotype was seen a handful of times. The rearrangement links TRBV6-2 or TRBV6-3 to TRBJ1-5, with unresolved D. V was clipped by 0 bases and J by 8 bases, with 14 bases between them. The CDR3 has 15 residues. Germline loops: CDR1 MNHEY, CDR2 SVGEGT. The CDR3 DNA follows: TGTGCCAGCAGTTACTCGGGAGGGCGGTCGGAGCCCCAGCATTTT. Encoded protein: CASSYSGGRSEPQHF.

This clonotype was seen at least ten times. The chain is built from TRBV11-2 and TRBJ2-1, with 7 bases matching TRBD2. This CDR3 is 14 amino acids long. The germline CDR1 and CDR2 sequences are SGHAT and FQNNGV. The V and J ends lost 4 bases and 8 bases, in that order; junction bases with no gene match: 8. Written as DNA, the CDR3 is TGTGCCAGCAGCTCCATAGCGGGCCGGGATGAGCAGTTCTTC. Protein product: CASSSIAGRDEQFF.

V usage is TRBV10-3 and J usage is TRBJ1-4; 10 bases agree with TRBD1. Germline V gives CDR1 ENHRY, CDR2 SYGVKD. The CDR3 is made up of 16 amino acids. The V gene end was trimmed by 3 bases and the J gene end by 0 bases; junction bases not matched to a gene: 1. CDR3 nucleotides: TGTGCCATCAGTGACGGACAGGGGGCAACTAATGAAAAACTGTTTTTT. Translation gives CAISDGQGATNEKLFF.

The chain recombines TRBV14 with TRBJ1-1; 7 bases map to TRBD1. Germline V lookup: CDR1 SGHDN, CDR2 FVKESK. Losses at the gene ends were 2 bases for V and 9 bases for J; bases not matched to a gene: 6. The CDR3 runs 13 residues. The CDR3 here is CASSQLGGQKAFF. The CDR3, as DNA: TGTGCCAGCAGCCAACTAGGGGGACAGAAAGCTTTCTTT.

This clonotype was seen a few times. The chain combines TRBV7-2 with TRBJ2-5; 10 bases are shared with TRBD2. The CDR3 has 15 residues. CDR1 and CDR2 (germline): SGHTA, FQGNSA. The ends lost 3 bases at V and 5 bases at J; junction bases unmatched: 6. In DNA, the CDR3 is TGTGCCAGCAGCTTCGGACTAGCGGTCCAGGAGACCCAGTACTTC. It yields the protein CASSFGLAVQETQYF.

This clonotype was picked up many times. This chain uses TRBV11-2 with TRBJ1-2, with 11 bases lining up with TRBD1. This CDR3 has 15 residues. V trimming: 1 base; J trimming: 4 bases; junction bases outside the gene matches: 2. The germline gives CDR1 SGHAT, CDR2 FQNNGV. The CDR3 spells CASSLGTGGVYGYTF. In DNA form, the CDR3 reads TGTGCCAGCAGCTTAGGGACAGGGGGCGTCTATGGCTACACCTTC. Complete variable domain (other parts from reference TRBV11-2 and TRBJ1-2): EAGVAQSPRYKIIEKRQSVAFWCNPISGHATLYWYQQILGQGPKLLIQFQNNGVVDDSQLPKDRFSAERLKGVDSTLKIQPAKLEDSAVYLCASSLGTGGVYGYTFGSGTRLTVV.

This clonotype was detected ten times or more. One end of the junction fails to match germline, which may point to a read error. This sequence joins TRBV7-9 and TRBJ2-3; D is possibly TRBD2 (5 bases). The CDR3 totals 11 residues. The germline gives CDR1 SEHNR, CDR2 FQNEAQ (reference sequence). CDR3: CASSLGPHGDF. The CDR3 DNA reads TGTGCCAGCAGCTTAGGACCTCACGGGGATTTT.

This clonotype was recorded at least ten times. The chain carries TRBV7-2 and TRBJ2-1; TRBD1 might be the D (5 bases). Trimming stripped 5 bases from V and 7 bases from J, with 9 bases between. The CDR3 is 12 residues long. Per germline, CDR1 SGHTA and CDR2 FQGNSA. The CDR3 spells CASSGDRNEQFF. The CDR3 nucleotides read TGTGCCAGCAGCGGAGACAGAAATGAGCAGTTCTTC. Complete variable domain (other parts from reference TRBV7-2 and TRBJ2-1): GAGVSQSPSNKVTEKGKDVELRCDPISGHTALYWYRQSLGQGLEFLIYFQGNSAPDKSGLPSDRFSAERTGGSVSTLTIQRTQQEDSAVYLCASSGDRNEQFFGPGTRLTVL.

The chain's CDR3 is CASSYRDATYEQYF. CDR3 coding DNA: TGTGCCAGCAGTTACCGGGACGCAACCTACGAGCAGTACTTC. The V and J genes are TRBV25-1 and TRBJ2-7, with D perhaps given as TRBD1 or TRBD2 (5 bases each). The V gene lost 5 bases and the J gene lost 2 bases, with 13 bases spanning the gap. This CDR3 has 14 residues. Germline V gene sequence: CDR1 MGHDK, CDR2 SYGVNS.